Described below is a single T cell receptor (beta chain) sequence and its context. Its antigen is still unknown. Unique molecular identifiers tagged the TCR beta cDNA libraries. Each batch of about 1 to 11 million T cells produced roughly 500,000 cDNA molecules. TCRdb passed the PCR reads through MiXCR, listing each CDR3 protein once. Of over 300,000 distinct CDR3 sequences listed, roughly 38% are singletons. The CDR3 is 15 residues long. This sample was taken from a study of post-analysis software for immune sequencing data. Background on the study: Relapsing-remitting, secondary progressive and progressive-relapsing multiple sclerosis courses were included.

Regarding the study as a whole: Pronounced co-clustering by F measure was evident among identically batched samples. Compared with controls, patients showed significantly lower normalized Chao1 diversity. Patients carried roughly 5 TRBV segments more frequently than controls did, and TRBV5-6, TRBV5-1 and TRBV20-1 were among them.

This chain connects TRBV21-1 to TRBJ1-1; the table's D call, TRBD1, has no DNA check behind it. TRBV21-1 is assigned pseudogene status. The TCR comes from a girl between 5 and 17 years old with multiple sclerosis. Sequences were obtained from blood. The CDR3 spells CASSGDSAMNTEAFF. CDR3 nucleotides: TGTGCCAGCTCCGGGGACAGCGCTATGAACACTGAAGCTTTCTTT.